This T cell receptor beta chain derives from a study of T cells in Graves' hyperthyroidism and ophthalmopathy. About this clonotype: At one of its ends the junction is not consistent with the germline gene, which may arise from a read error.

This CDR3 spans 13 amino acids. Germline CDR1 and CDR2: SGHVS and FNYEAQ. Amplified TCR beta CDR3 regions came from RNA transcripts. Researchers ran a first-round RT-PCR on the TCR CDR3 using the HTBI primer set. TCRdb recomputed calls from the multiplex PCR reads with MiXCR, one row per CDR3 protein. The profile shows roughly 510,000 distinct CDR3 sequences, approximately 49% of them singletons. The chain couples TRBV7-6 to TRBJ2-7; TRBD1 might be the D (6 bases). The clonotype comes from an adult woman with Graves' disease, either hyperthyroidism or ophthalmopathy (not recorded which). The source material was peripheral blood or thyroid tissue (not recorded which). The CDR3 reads CAGSSSQGSEQYF. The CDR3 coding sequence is TGTGCCGGCAGCTCTTCCCAGGGGAGCGAGCAGTACTTC.